A single sample is the source of the 20 T cell receptor beta chains below, sequenced in a study of beta chain features in type 1 diabetes. All of the isolated RNA was reverse transcribed, so expressed TCRB transcripts were sequenced. The repertoire was sequenced with immunoSEQ multiplex PCR; TCRdb's copy has only in-frame clones and lacks some. The repertoire holds roughly 400,000 clones, with roughly 13% as singletons. Sequenced sample: naive CD4+ T cells from blood. These receptor sequences come from a young man in good health.

This clone was observed a handful of times. The CDR3 loop is CSVGPLTGNTEAFF. The CDR3 DNA is TGCAGCGTTGGACCCCTAACAGGGAACACTGAAGCTTTCTTT. The chain employs TRBV29-1 and TRBJ1-1, with D tentatively TRBD1 (5 bases). The CDR3 totals 14 residues. Germline-derived CDR1 and CDR2 are SQVTM and ANQGSEA. The V gene lost 4 bases and the J gene lost 1 base, with 13 bases spanning the gap. Full variable domain (missing parts from reference TRBV29-1 and TRBJ1-1): SAVISQKPSRDICQRGTSLTIQCQVDSQVTMMFWYRQQPGQSLTLIATANQGSEATYESGFVIDKFPISRPNLTFSTLTVSNMSPEDSSIYLCSVGPLTGNTEAFFGQGTRLTVV.

The sample holds a few counts of this clone. V and J are TRBV4-3 and TRBJ1-3, with unresolved D. CDR1 LGHNA and CDR2 YSLEER come from the germline V gene. Trimming pared 5 bases from V and 0 bases from J, leaving 8 bases between. The CDR3 totals 14 residues. The CDR3 here is CASSSFNSGNTIYF. The CDR3 DNA follows: TGCGCCAGCAGCTCCTTCAACTCTGGAAACACCATATATTTT.

This clone was recorded a few times. The chain carries TRBV21-1 and TRBJ2-7; the D call in the table, TRBD1, was not verified against the DNA. TRBV21-1 is a documented pseudogene. This CDR3 comprises 16 residues. DNA of the CDR3: TGTGCCAGCAGCAACAAGACTACGGACAGAAAATACGAGCAGTACTTC. The encoded protein is CASSNKTTDRKYEQYF.

There are a few counts of this clone. This chain links TRBV6-1 with TRBJ1-2, with D hard to call. The germline V gene has CDR1 MNHNS and CDR2 SASEGT. The CDR3 runs 9 residues. The CDR3 is CAINYGYTF. In DNA form, the CDR3 reads TGTGCGATTAACTATGGCTACACCTTC.

The chain links TRBV29-1 to TRBJ2-3, with no clear D. The germline V and J ends were trimmed by 3 bases and 3 bases, with 4 bases remaining between them. Germline values: CDR1 SQVTM, CDR2 ANQGSEA. This CDR3 is 11 amino acids long. In nucleotides, the CDR3 is TGCAGCGTTGACTTAACAGATACGCAGTATTTT. Translated, it gives CSVDLTDTQYF.

The V gene is TRBV7-9, the J gene TRBJ2-1; 11 bases align to TRBD2. The V and J ends lost 2 bases and 4 bases, in that order; junction bases with no gene match: 7. Germline V gene sequence: CDR1 SEHNR, CDR2 FQNEAQ (reference sequence). The CDR3 runs 17 residues. As DNA, the CDR3 is TGTGCCAGCAGCTTACCGCTGACTAGCGGGGATTACAATGAGCAGTTCTTC. This sequence encodes CASSLPLTSGDYNEQFF.

The J gene is TRBJ2-7, the V gene TRBV5-1, with TRBD2 matching 8 bases. Germline values: CDR1 SGHRS, CDR2 YFSETQ. There are 15 residues in the CDR3. The V segment lost 1 base and the J segment 4 bases; nucleotides outside the gene matches: 7. CDR3 sequence reads: CASSLSIGRGYEQYF. CDR3 in DNA: TGCGCCAGCAGCTTGTCAATCGGGAGGGGTTACGAGCAGTACTTC.

The table lists this clone with a few counts. The gene calls are TRBV19 and TRBJ2-4; D is unresolved. The CDR3 is 14 amino acids. Germline V lookup: CDR1 LNHDA, CDR2 SQIVND (reference sequence). The germline V and J ends were trimmed by 5 bases and 8 bases, with 16 bases remaining between them. CDR3 sequence: CASSWTRALDIQYF. CDR3 bases: TGTGCCAGTAGTTGGACCCGAGCGTTGGACATTCAGTACTTC.

J is TRBJ1-1 and V is TRBV20-1; unclear D gene. CDR1 and CDR2 from the germline V gene are DFQATT and SNEGSKA (reference sequence). This CDR3 is built from 11 residues. The V gene lost 4 bases and the J gene lost 1 base, with 4 bases spanning the gap. This CDR3 is CSAIQNTEAFF. Written as DNA, the CDR3 is TGCAGTGCTATCCAGAACACTGAAGCTTTCTTT.

Regarding this clone: The sample contains more than one DNA sequence encoding this CDR3. The rearrangement uses TRBV9 and TRBJ2-1; 7 nucleotides line up with TRBD2. The V and J ends lost 2 bases and 4 bases, in that order; junction bases with no gene match: 6. The germline gives CDR1 SGDLS, CDR2 YYNGEE. The CDR3 spans 15 residues. The CDR3 DNA reads as TGTGCCAGCAGCGTCGGGCTAGCGGAGTACAATGAGCAGTTCTTC. Residues: CASSVGLAEYNEQFF.

V is TRBV7-2 and J is TRBJ1-2, with D uncertain. Per germline, CDR1 SGHTA and CDR2 FQGNSA. The CDR3 has 13 residues. The germline V and J ends were trimmed by 6 bases and 5 bases, with 13 bases remaining between them. The CDR3 DNA is TGTGCCAGCAGACAGACACAGAATTATGGCTACACCTTC. This codes for CASRQTQNYGYTF.

CDR3 nucleotides: TGTGCCAGCAGCTCCCTTGGGGGCTCCTACAATGAGCAGTTCTTC. The encoded protein is CASSSLGGSYNEQFF. The chain is built from TRBV11-3 and TRBJ2-1; D tentatively fits TRBD1 or TRBD2 (5 bases each). The germline CDR1 and CDR2 sequences are SGHNT and YENEEA. The V end lost 4 bases, the J end lost 0 bases, and 10 bases lay between the germline ends. The CDR3 is 15 amino acids.

This clone was detected only a few times. This chain uses TRBV11-2 with TRBJ1-1; no definite D call. The V gene lost 8 bases and the J gene lost 4 bases, with 14 bases spanning the gap. Germline V gene data show CDR1 as SGHAT and CDR2 as FQNNGV. This CDR3 has 13 residues. CDR3 in DNA: TGTGCCAGCGCCCTTTCGTCGTTCACTGAAGCTTTCTTT. Its protein product is CASALSSFTEAFF.

The chain carries TRBV13 and TRBJ2-3; D is uncertain. CDR3 length equals 16 residues. Germline loops: CDR1 PRHDT, CDR2 FYEKMQ (reference sequence). V shed 3 bases and J shed 2 bases, with 15 bases lying between them. As DNA, the CDR3 is TGTGCCAGCAGCTTTAAAAGCCCGTCAAACACAGATACGCAGTATTTT. Its protein is CASSFKSPSNTDTQYF. Supplemented by reference TRBV13 and TRBJ2-3, the full variable domain reads AAGVIQSPRHLIKEKRETATLKCYPIPRHDTVYWYQQGPGQDPQFLISFYEKMQSDKGSIPDRFSAQQFSDYHSELNMSSLELGDSALYFCASSFKSPSNTDTQYFGPGTRLTVL.

This clone was picked up a small number of times. V usage is TRBV4-3 and J usage is TRBJ2-1; 8 bases map to TRBD2. The CDR3 covers 15 residues. V lost 7 bases, J lost 5 bases, and 10 bases stayed unmatched. CDR1 is LGHNA, CDR2 YSLEER, per germline. The CDR3 spells CASTKLAGGHNEQFF. In nucleotides, the CDR3 is TGCGCCAGCACCAAATTGGCGGGGGGCCACAATGAGCAGTTCTTC.

This clone was found a few times. The V and J genes are TRBV5-4 and TRBJ2-4, with 10 bases fitting TRBD2. The ends lost 5 bases at V and 8 bases at J; junction bases unmatched: 13. The CDR3 has 16 amino acids. Germline V gene data show CDR1 as SGHNT and CDR2 as YYREEE (reference sequence). CDR3 DNA: TGTGCCAGCAGGTCACGAGGTGTAGCGGGAGGTGACATTCAGTACTTC. This translates into CASRSRGVAGGDIQYF.

This clone was counted at least ten times. Other DNA sequences in the same sample also yield this CDR3. V is TRBV30 and J is TRBJ1-5; maybe TRBD1 (6 bases). Per germline, CDR1 GTSNPN and CDR2 SVGIG (reference sequence). The CDR3 contains 14 residues. Trimming took off 1 base at V and 4 bases at J, with 11 bases between the two ends. The CDR3 nucleotides read TGTGCCTGGAGTGAGGGGACATCTAATCAGCCCCAGCATTTT. Amino acid sequence: CAWSEGTSNQPQHF. Full variable domain (rest looked up from reference TRBV30 and TRBJ1-5): SQTIHQWPATLVQPVGSPLSLECTVEGTSNPNLYWYRQAAGRGLQLLFYSVGIGQISSEVPQNLSASRPQDRQFILSSKKLLLSDSGFYLCAWSEGTSNQPQHFGDGTRLSIL.

Here the CDR3 reads CASSLGTKSSGNTIYF. CDR3 nucleotide sequence: TGTGCCAGCAGCTTAGGGACCAAGAGCTCTGGAAACACCATATATTTT. This chain links TRBV7-6 with TRBJ1-3, with D unclear. Trimming removed 1 base from V and 0 bases from J, with 10 bases in between. This CDR3 comprises 16 residues. Germline values: CDR1 SGHVS, CDR2 FNYEAQ. The full variable domain, rest sourced from reference TRBV7-6 and TRBJ1-3, is GAGVSQSPRYKVTKRGQDVALRCDPISGHVSLYWYRQALGQGPEFLTYFNYEAQQDKSGLPNDRFSAERPEGSISTLTIQRTEQRDSAMYRCASSLGTKSSGNTIYFGEGSWLTVV.

This clone was detected a few times. In this CDR3 the conserved last residue, phenylalanine or tryptophan, is missing, so a read error is likely. The DNA is omitted, as the CDR3 cannot be located on it reliably, and the CDR3 follows TCRdb's listing. The V call is TRBV7-9, the J call TRBJ2-7; the table's D call, TRBD2, has no DNA check behind it. The CDR3 length equals 11 residues, ends included. The germline CDR1 and CDR2 sequences are SEHNR and FQNEAQ (reference sequence). The CDR3 loop reads CASSYSAGEGI.

This clone appeared a few times. The chain uses TRBV7-2 and TRBJ2-3, with TRBD2 as a possible D gene (6 bases). Germline V gives CDR1 SGHTA, CDR2 FQGNSA. Trimming took 1 base from V and 7 from J, leaving 12 bases between them. The CDR3 loop spans 14 amino acids. The CDR3 region has the DNA TGTGCCAGCAGCTTAGGCGGGGCCTCGAATACGCAGTATTTT. Residues: CASSLGGASNTQYF.